This entry concerns a single TCR beta chain. This sample was taken from a study of blood T cell repertoires in COVID-19. In the source study's methods: Estimation of nucleated cell counts was performed using reference gene primer amplification. Only in-frame clones appear in the TCRdb table, and some are missing; sequencing was by immunoSEQ multiplex PCR. From that table come the V and J calls and clone size; the DNA was used to work out D and trimming. The data hold approximately 93,000 clones, with less than 80% observed a single time. The V gene lost 5 bases and the J gene lost 7 bases, with 15 bases spanning the gap. The CDR3 consists of 14 residues. The germline CDR1 and CDR2 sequences are SNHLY and FYNNEI.

This chain connects TRBV2 to TRBJ1-5; D might be TRBD1 (6 bases). Sequencing was carried out using peripheral blood. The source is a woman older than 75 with acute or convalescent COVID-19. CDR3 sequence (DNA): TGTGCCAGCAGTCGGGGGGGCGCGGGACAGCCCCAGCATTTT. The encoded protein is CASSRGGAGQPQHF.